The 25 T cell receptor beta chains below all came from one sample that was sequenced in a study of siplizumab effects on memory and regulatory T cells. Clones were read by immunoSEQ multiplex PCR, and TCRdb kept only the in-frame ones, dropping some. The sample comprises approximately 100,000 clones, roughly 91% of which are singletons, and 12% rests with the top ten. The sequencing sample was made of non-Treg CD4+ T cells sorted from blood. The receptors were sampled from a human donor in good health.

The CDR3 nucleotides read TGTGCCAGCAGTTTGCTCCCTACGCAGTATTTT. Translation gives CASSLLPTQYF. J is TRBJ2-3 and V is TRBV6-4; D gene uncertain. The V and J ends lost 5 bases and 8 bases respectively, with 8 bases between them. The length of the CDR3 is 11 residues. CDR1 and CDR2 from the germline V gene are MRHNA and SNTAGT.

The chain carries TRBV4-3 and TRBJ1-5, with 8 nucleotides matching TRBD1. This CDR3 spans 15 amino acids. The ends lost 4 bases at V and 5 bases at J; junction bases unmatched: 7. The germline gives CDR1 LGHNA, CDR2 YSLEER. This CDR3 is CASSRDRLSDQPQHF. Written as DNA, the CDR3 is TGCGCCAGCAGCCGGGACAGGCTTTCCGATCAGCCCCAGCATTTT.

The V call is TRBV18, the J call TRBJ2-4; D is possibly TRBD1 or TRBD2 (5 bases each). In germline, CDR1 is KGHSH, CDR2 LQKENI. The V end was cut by 2 bases, the J end by 0 bases, with 11 bases between. The CDR3 length is 16 residues. The CDR3 DNA follows: TGTGCCAGCTCACCAGGCAGGGACGTAGCCAAAAACATTCAGTACTTC. Translating gives CASSPGRDVAKNIQYF. Filled out from reference TRBV18 and TRBJ2-4, the complete variable domain reads NAGVMQNPRHLVRRRGQEARLRCSPMKGHSHVYWYRQLPEEGLKFMVYLQKENIIDESGMPKERFSAEFPKEGPSILRIQQVVRGDSAAYFCASSPGRDVAKNIQYFGAGTRLSVL.

V and J are TRBV6-6 and TRBJ2-7; 7 nucleotides agree with TRBD1. The CDR3 runs 13 residues. Germline values: CDR1 MNHNY, CDR2 SVGAGI (reference sequence). V lost 5 bases and J lost 3; bases outside the gene matches: 4. CDR3 sequence reads: CASSDRDSYEQYF. Here the CDR3 DNA reads TGTGCCAGCAGTGACCGGGACAGCTACGAGCAGTACTTC.

The chain joins TRBV25-1 to TRBJ2-7; 13 bases align to TRBD2. This CDR3 spans 17 amino acids. V shed 7 bases and J 3 bases; nucleotides not matched to a gene: 12. Germline V gene sequence: CDR1 MGHDK, CDR2 SYGVNS. CDR3 nucleotide sequence: TGTGCCAGCACCAGGGGGGGGACTAGCGGGAAACACTACGAGCAGTACTTC. This encodes CASTRGGTSGKHYEQYF.

The chain has TRBV18 and TRBJ2-1, with 11 bases fitting TRBD1. The CDR3 contains 15 residues. J gave up 4 bases and V 4 bases, and 3 bases lay outside the gene matches. Germline V CDR1 and CDR2: KGHSH, LQKENI. The chain's CDR3 is CASSLGQGGYNEQFF. The DNA of the CDR3 is TGTGCCAGCTCACTGGGACAGGGGGGGTACAATGAGCAGTTCTTC.

This clone was counted once. This chain connects TRBV19 to TRBJ1-2; 8 bases line up with TRBD1. V lost 1 base and J lost 6; bases outside the gene matches: 7. Germline CDR1 is LNHDA and CDR2 is SQIVND (reference sequence). The CDR3 spans 15 residues. The CDR3 sequence is CASSIGPGGADGYTF. CDR3 sequence (DNA): TGTGCCAGTAGTATAGGTCCAGGGGGCGCCGATGGCTACACCTTC.

This clone was seen once. The chain has TRBV2 and TRBJ2-5; D may be TRBD1 (6 bases). The length of the CDR3 is 13 residues. CDR1 and CDR2 (germline): SNHLY, FYNNEI. Trimming cost V 10 bases and J 2 bases, with 14 bases left between them. The CDR3: CANREGVQETQYF. CDR3 nucleotide sequence: TGTGCCAACCGTGAGGGGGTTCAAGAGACCCAGTACTTC.

The chain is built from TRBV7-9 and TRBJ2-7; the match to TRBD2 covers 12 bases. CDR1 and CDR2 (germline): SEHNR, FQNEAQ (reference sequence). After removal of 2 bases from V and 5 bases from J, the junction contained 10 bases not matched to a gene. The CDR3 consists of 17 residues. CDR3 sequence reads: CASSLRLAGDLNDEQYF. CDR3 nucleotide sequence: TGTGCCAGCAGCTTAAGACTAGCGGGAGATTTAAACGACGAGCAGTACTTC.

The chain couples TRBV18 to TRBJ1-5, with 7 bases matching TRBD1. CDR3 length equals 15 residues. Germline V gene lookup returns CDR1 KGHSH and CDR2 LQKENI. V was clipped by 2 bases and J by 2 bases; unmatched bases: 3. The CDR3 DNA reads as TGTGCCAGCTCACCAGCGACAGGGCGCAATCAGCCCCAGCATTTT. Translated: CASSPATGRNQPQHF.

V usage is TRBV20-1 and J usage is TRBJ1-1; perhaps TRBD1 as D (5 bases). Germline values: CDR1 DFQATT, CDR2 SNEGSKA (reference sequence). The CDR3 spans 11 residues. V was pared by 6 bases and J by 6 bases, with 11 bases between. For the CDR3, the DNA is TGCAGTGCGGGGGGTAGCCCTGAAGCTTTCTTT. It yields the protein CSAGGSPEAFF.

The chain is built from TRBV10-3 and TRBJ2-7, with 7 bases aligning to TRBD1. Germline lookup yields CDR1 ENHRY and CDR2 SYGVKD. The CDR3 has 12 amino acids. V shed 8 bases and J 2 bases; nucleotides not matched to a gene: 3. The CDR3, as DNA: TGTGCCATCGGGGACAGTGCCTACGAGCAGTACTTC. This translates into CAIGDSAYEQYF.

J is TRBJ1-5 and V is TRBV19; 9 nucleotides align to TRBD1. This CDR3 contains 13 residues. CDR1 is LNHDA and CDR2 is SQIVND in the germline V gene (reference sequence). V shed 11 bases and J 5 bases; nucleotides not matched to a gene: 7. The CDR3 loop reads CASSDRGYQPQHF. DNA for the CDR3: TGTGCCTCTTCGGACAGGGGTTATCAGCCCCAGCATTTT. Variable domain in full (rest from reference TRBV19 and TRBJ1-5): DGGITQSPKYLFRKEGQNVTLSCEQNLNHDAMYWYRQDPGQGLRLIYYSQIVNDFQKGDIAEGYSVSREKKESFPLTVTSAQKNPTAFYLCASSDRGYQPQHFGDGTRLSIL.

This clone has a single count. V usage is TRBV4-3 and J usage is TRBJ1-5, with D possibly being TRBD1 (5 bases). This CDR3 has 15 amino acids. CDR1 is LGHNA and CDR2 is YSLEER in the germline V gene. V was cut by 3 bases and J by 5 bases, with 14 bases left in between. CDR3 region: CASSQSRGNHQPQHF. CDR3 bases: TGCGCCAGCAGCCAGAGTAGGGGAAACCATCAGCCCCAGCATTTT.

The CDR3 region has the DNA TGTGCCAGCAGCTTTTTAGCGGGCCGATTCGATGAGCAGTTCTTC. As protein: CASSFLAGRFDEQFF. The rearrangement joins TRBV11-2 to TRBJ2-1, with TRBD2 matching 7 bases. The ends lost 3 bases at V and 8 bases at J; junction bases unmatched: 10. The CDR3 is made up of 15 amino acids. Germline V lookup: CDR1 SGHAT, CDR2 FQNNGV.

The J gene is TRBJ2-2, the V gene TRBV11-2; 8 nucleotides align to TRBD2. Germline CDR1 SGHAT, CDR2 FQNNGV. V lost 5 bases to trimming and J lost 4 bases; unmatched junction nucleotides: 9. CDR3 length: 16 residues. The CDR3 nucleotides are TGTGCCAGCAGCCGTAGCGGGAAACTTTCCACCGGGGAGCTGTTTTTT. As protein: CASSRSGKLSTGELFF.

The rearrangement uses TRBV18 and TRBJ2-7, with 7 bases matching TRBD1. Germline CDR1 is KGHSH and CDR2 is LQKENI. Trimming removed 1 base from V and 1 base from J; junction bases left unmatched: 4. This CDR3 has 15 residues. The CDR3 sequence: CASSPRQGNSYEQYF. The CDR3 DNA reads as TGTGCCAGCTCACCACGACAGGGAAATTCCTACGAGCAGTACTTC.

V is TRBV6-5 and J is TRBJ1-6; unclear D gene. V was pared by 2 bases and J by 10 bases, with 9 bases between. Germline V gene lookup returns CDR1 MNHEY and CDR2 SVGAGI. The CDR3 sequence is 13 residues long. CDR3 sequence (DNA): TGTGCCAGCAGTTACCGGAGGGAATCACCCCTCCACTTT. Its translation is CASSYRRESPLHF.

The chain joins TRBV5-1 to TRBJ2-1; the match to TRBD2 covers 7 bases. V lost 3 bases and J lost 2; bases outside the gene matches: 8. The CDR3 is made up of 16 amino acids. Germline-derived CDR1 and CDR2 are SGHRS and YFSETQ. The CDR3 DNA reads as TGCGCCAGCAGCTCGGACACGGGACTAACCTACAATGAGCAGTTCTTC. Its translation: CASSSDTGLTYNEQFF. The complete variable domain, with remaining parts taken from reference TRBV5-1 and TRBJ2-1, reads KAGVTQTPRYLIKTRGQQVTLSCSPISGHRSVSWYQQTPGQGLQFLFEYFSETQRNKGNFPGRFSGRQFSNSRSEMNVSTLELGDSALYLCASSSDTGLTYNEQFFGPGTRLTVL.

The CDR3 DNA follows: TGCGCCAGCAGCCAAGGGCTAGCGGGAGGGTCTTACGAGCAGTACTTC. This encodes CASSQGLAGGSYEQYF. The chain employs TRBV4-1 and TRBJ2-7, with TRBD2 matching over 12 bases. CDR1 is MGHRA and CDR2 is YSYEKL in the germline V gene. V shed 1 base, J shed 4 bases, and the junction held 5 bases outside the gene matches. The CDR3 is made up of 16 amino acids.

This clone has a single count. The chain links TRBV20-1 to TRBJ2-1; D remains unclear. Trimming removed 5 bases from V and 4 bases from J, with 6 bases in between. Germline V gives CDR1 DFQATT, CDR2 SNEGSKA (reference sequence). This CDR3 region has 11 residues. CDR3 region: CSAGSYNEQFF. In DNA form, the CDR3 reads TGCAGTGCTGGTTCTTACAATGAGCAGTTCTTC.

V gene TRBV4-1 combines with J gene TRBJ1-2; no reliable D call. Trimming took 1 base from V and 7 from J, leaving 13 bases between them. CDR1 is MGHRA and CDR2 is YSYEKL in the germline V gene. The CDR3 has 14 residues. CDR3: CASSQVEGIGGYTF. Here the CDR3 DNA reads TGCGCCAGCAGCCAAGTCGAGGGTATCGGTGGCTACACCTTC.

The chain combines TRBV19 with TRBJ1-2, with no clear D. Trimming left V 7 bases short and J 7 bases short, with 22 bases between. Germline assignment: CDR1 LNHDA and CDR2 SQIVND (reference sequence). The CDR3 has 15 residues. CDR3 sequence: CASNGGGGRLPGYTF. The CDR3 bases are TGTGCCAGTAATGGAGGAGGAGGGAGGTTACCTGGCTACACCTTC.

The chain is built from TRBV18 and TRBJ2-1; D gene ambiguous. V lost 2 bases, J lost 4 bases, and 9 bases lay in between. Germline CDR1 is KGHSH and CDR2 is LQKENI. CDR3 size: 14 residues. CDR3 protein: CASSPTPGYNEQFF. DNA for the CDR3: TGTGCCAGCTCACCAACCCCGGGTTACAATGAGCAGTTCTTC.

The chain joins TRBV7-8 to TRBJ1-1, with D tentatively TRBD1 (6 bases). From germline, CDR1 is SGHVS and CDR2 FQNEAQ. The V end lost 10 bases, the J end lost 1 base, and 16 bases lay between the germline ends. This CDR3 comprises 14 residues. CDR3 amino acids: CAIGKGQPNTEAFF. The CDR3 DNA follows: TGTGCCATCGGAAAAGGACAGCCGAACACTGAAGCTTTCTTT.